Sequencing of this TCR beta chain was carried out in a study of vaccination and CD4 T cells after COVID-19. This CDR3 comprises 14 residues. Germline loops: CDR1 LNHDA, CDR2 SQIVND (reference sequence). With 3 bases removed from V and 4 bases from J, the gap between germline ends came to 13 bases. On this clonotype: Its antigen is not known.

Cultured CD4+ T cell DNA was sequenced using the Oncomine TCR Beta short-read assay. One entry per CDR3 protein results from TCRdb running MiXCR on the PCR reads. The sample records about 23,000 distinct CDR3 sequences, over 40% being singletons. Noted time point: late sampling 161 to 241 days after vaccination in three convalescent patients. Treatment of the sample: approximately 9-day PBMC culture with coronavirus spike peptide pools or control peptides (ViraFEST assay). Sequenced material: CD4+ T cells from blood, cultured in vitro, taken about 7 months after SARS-CoV-2 vaccination. This rearrangement joins TRBV19 to TRBJ2-7; D is undetermined. The clonotype was recovered from a human donor who had recovered from COVID-19. The CDR3 bases are TGTGCCAGTAGTATTGGGGTCACAAAATACGAGCAGTACTTC. Translating gives CASSIGVTKYEQYF.